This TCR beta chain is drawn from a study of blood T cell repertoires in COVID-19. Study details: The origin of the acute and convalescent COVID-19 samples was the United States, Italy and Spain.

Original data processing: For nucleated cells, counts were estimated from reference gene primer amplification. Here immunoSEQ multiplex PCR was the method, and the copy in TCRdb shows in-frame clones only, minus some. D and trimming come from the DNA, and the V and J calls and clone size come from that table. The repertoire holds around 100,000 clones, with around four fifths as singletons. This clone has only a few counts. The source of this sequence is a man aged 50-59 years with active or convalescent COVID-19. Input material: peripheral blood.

CDR3 nucleotides: TGTGCCAGTAGTACCACCGGACAGGGAATAACCGGGGAGCTGTTTTTT. It codes for CASSTTGQGITGELFF. The J gene is TRBJ2-2, the V gene TRBV19, with 8 nucleotides matching TRBD1. The CDR3 is 16 amino acids. Losses at the gene ends were 4 bases for V and 5 bases for J; bases not matched to a gene: 9. Germline V lookup: CDR1 LNHDA, CDR2 SQIVND (reference sequence).